This T cell receptor (beta chain) was identified in a study of shared clonotypes between healthy human individuals. Study summary: The donor group consisted of a couple of women and a few men, aged 18 to 49. The plates for each donor numbered three CD4 naive, three CD4 memory, two CD8 naive and one CD8 memory. Overall study results and limits: Among donors, the sharing of clonotypes was expected to be influenced by sequencing depth.

Using immunoSEQ multiplex PCR, the repertoire was profiled, and TCRdb retains in-frame clones only, with some absent. The sample holds 2 million to 3 million clones, 80% to 95% seen once. CDR1 and CDR2 (germline): KGHSH, LQKENI. V shed 4 bases and J shed 3 bases, with 16 bases lying between them. The CDR3 is 17 amino acids. Into CD45RA+ naive and CD45RA-negative memory subsets, the CD4+ cells were split. About this clone: Its specificity is unknown.

The TCR comes from a man aged 18 to 30 in good health. Some clones in this sample may be carry-over from other donors' samples. Sequenced: naive CD4+ T cells from PBMCs. Subset specified: CD45RA+ positively selected. The chain couples TRBV18 to TRBJ2-6; a weak D match, TRBD1 (6 bases). The CDR3 DNA reads as TGTGCCAGCTCACGGGACAAGGGGTTGTTTGGGGCCAACGTCCTGACTTTC. This gives the protein CASSRDKGLFGANVLTF.